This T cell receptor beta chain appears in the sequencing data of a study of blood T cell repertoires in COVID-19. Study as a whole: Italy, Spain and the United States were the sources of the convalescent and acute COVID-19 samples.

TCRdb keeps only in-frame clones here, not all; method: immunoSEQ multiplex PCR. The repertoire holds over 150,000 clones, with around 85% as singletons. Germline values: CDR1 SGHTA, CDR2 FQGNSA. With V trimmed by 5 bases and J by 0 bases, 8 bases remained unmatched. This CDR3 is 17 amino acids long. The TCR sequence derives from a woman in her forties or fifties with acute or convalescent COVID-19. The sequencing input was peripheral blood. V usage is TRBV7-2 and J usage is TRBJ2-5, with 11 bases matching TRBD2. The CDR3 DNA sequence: TGTGCCAGCAGCCCTGGCCGACTAGCGGGGAACCAAGAGACCCAGTACTTC. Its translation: CASSPGRLAGNQETQYF. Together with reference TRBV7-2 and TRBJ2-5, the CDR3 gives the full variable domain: GAGVSQSPSNKVTEKGKDVELRCDPISGHTALYWYRQSLGQGLEFLIYFQGNSAPDKSGLPSDRFSAERTGGSVSTLTIQRTQQEDSAVYLCASSPGRLAGNQETQYFGPGTRLLVL.